This T cell receptor (beta chain) was recovered during a study of PD-1 blockade in classical Hodgkin lymphoma. Study-level results: The study found that TCR diversity rose significantly by C4D1 in CD4+ but not CD8+ cells.

The CDR3 has 15 residues. The germline V gene has CDR1 KGHSH and CDR2 LQKENI. Note on this clone: Its antigen remains unidentified. At one end the junction does not follow the germline gene, possibly because of a read error.

The time point: cycle 4 day 1 (C4D1), after five to seven weeks of nivolumab. Relapses following autologous stem cell transplantation were seen in all patients, with brentuximab vedotin exposure varying. Assay used: immunoSEQ multiplex PCR; TCRdb lists only in-frame clones, some missing. Among about 46,000 clones listed, approximately 76% were seen once. The sequencing used peripheral blood mononuclear cells (PBMCs), collected before the fourth cycle of nivolumab. This receptor was obtained from a human donor with classical Hodgkin lymphoma. The chain has TRBV18 and TRBJ2-2; D might be TRBD2 (5 bases). CDR3 loop: CASSPPAVDTGELFF. As DNA, the CDR3 is TGTGCCAGCTCACCCCCAGCTGTAGACACCGGGGAGCTATTTTTT.